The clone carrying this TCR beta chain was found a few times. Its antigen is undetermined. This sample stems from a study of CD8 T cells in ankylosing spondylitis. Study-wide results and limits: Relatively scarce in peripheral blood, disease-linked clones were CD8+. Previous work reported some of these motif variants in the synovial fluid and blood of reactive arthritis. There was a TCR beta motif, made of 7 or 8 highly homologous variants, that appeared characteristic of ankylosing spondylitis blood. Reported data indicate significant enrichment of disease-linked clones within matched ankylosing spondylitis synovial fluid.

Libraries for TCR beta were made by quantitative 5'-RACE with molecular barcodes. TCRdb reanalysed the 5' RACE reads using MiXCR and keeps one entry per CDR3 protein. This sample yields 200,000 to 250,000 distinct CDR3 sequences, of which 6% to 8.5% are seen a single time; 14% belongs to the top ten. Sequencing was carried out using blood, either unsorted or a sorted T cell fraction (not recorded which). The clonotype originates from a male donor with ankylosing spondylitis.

This CDR3 reads CASPGGVYNEQFF. The CDR3 DNA reads as TGTGCCAGCCCTGGGGGGGTTTACAATGAGCAGTTCTTC. J is TRBJ2-1 and V is TRBV6-1; 7 nucleotides match TRBD2. The V gene end was trimmed by 8 bases and the J gene end by 4 bases; junction bases not matched to a gene: 5. This CDR3 comprises 13 residues. Germline-derived CDR1 and CDR2 are MNHNS and SASEGT.